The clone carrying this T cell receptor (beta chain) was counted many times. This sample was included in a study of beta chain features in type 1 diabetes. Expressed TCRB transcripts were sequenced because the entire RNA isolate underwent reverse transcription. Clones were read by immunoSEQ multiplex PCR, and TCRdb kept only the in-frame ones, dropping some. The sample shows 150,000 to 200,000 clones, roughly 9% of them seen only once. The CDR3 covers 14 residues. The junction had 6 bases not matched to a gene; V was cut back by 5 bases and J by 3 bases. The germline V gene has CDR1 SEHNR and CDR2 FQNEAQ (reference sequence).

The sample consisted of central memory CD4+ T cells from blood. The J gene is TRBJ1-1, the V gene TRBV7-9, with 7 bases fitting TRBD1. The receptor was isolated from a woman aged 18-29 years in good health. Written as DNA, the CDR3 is TGTGCCAGCAGCCGACAGGGTGGGCACACTGAAGCTTTCTTT. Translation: CASSRQGGHTEAFF.